Listed here are 16 T cell receptor beta chains from one sample, sequenced in a study of blood T cells in healthy people across ages. Using a J-beta primer mix together with a sample-barcoded 5' primer, a second PCR was run for about 6 to 12 cycles. TCRdb passed the 5' RACE reads through MiXCR, listing each CDR3 protein once. Here the sample spans 380,000 or so distinct CDR3 sequences, more than 45% being singletons. Sequenced sample: blood. The source of these receptors is a man in his sixties in good health.

Points on this clonotype: A read error may be the cause here, since a much bigger clone is one base away. The rearrangement uses TRBV6-2 or TRBV6-3 and TRBJ2-5; D not certain. The CDR3 is 11 residues long. Germline V gives CDR1 MNHEY, CDR2 SVGEGT. The V end lost 5 bases, the J end lost 12 bases, and 13 bases lay between the germline ends. In nucleotides, the CDR3 is TGTGCCAGCAGTAACACCTACGAGAAGTACTTC. Translated: CASSNTYEKYF.

As to this clonotype: One end of the junction does not line up with germline, which may come from a read error. The chain uses TRBV4-3 and TRBJ2-1; TRBD2 agrees at 7 bases. Germline-derived CDR1 and CDR2 are LGHNA and YSLEER. The CDR3 consists of 15 residues. The CDR3 here is CASSLQTSSDNEQFF. The CDR3 DNA sequence: TGCGCCAGCAGCCTACAGACTAGCTCCGACAATGAGCAGTTCTTC.

In this sample, this clonotype turned up a few times. The rearrangement links TRBV29-1 to TRBJ2-1; the match to TRBD2 covers 15 bases. The CDR3 covers 17 residues. The germline V gene encodes CDR1 SQVTM and CDR2 ANQGSEA. The V segment lost 7 bases and the J segment 2 bases; nucleotides outside the gene matches: 9. The chain's CDR3 is CSGTSGRAGRTYNEQFF. In DNA form, the CDR3 reads TGCAGCGGGACTAGCGGGAGGGCCGGGCGAACCTACAATGAGCAGTTCTTC.

This chain connects TRBV19 to TRBJ2-4; no clear D gene. The better agreement between TRBJ2-7 and the DNA end casts doubt on the J call. The CDR3 is 11 amino acids. Germline CDR1 reads LNHDA; CDR2 reads SQIVND (reference sequence). The CDR3 region has the DNA TGTGCCAGTAGTATAGGTTACGAGCAGTACTTC. Residues: CASSIGYEQYF.

This clonotype has a single count. The chain joins TRBV12-3 or TRBV12-4 to TRBJ1-2; D perhaps matches TRBD1 (6 bases). V was trimmed by 1 base and J by 3 bases, leaving 12 bases between them. CDR3 length equals 15 residues. CDR3 residues: CASSLVGRGDYGYTF. Written as DNA, the CDR3 is TGTGCCAGCAGTTTAGTGGGCAGGGGCGACTATGGCTACACCTTC.

The chain's CDR3 is CASSLGVRGSSYNEQFF. CDR3 nucleotides: TGTGCCAGCAGCTTAGGGGTTCGGGGGAGCTCCTACAATGAGCAGTTCTTC. The J gene is TRBJ2-1, the V gene TRBV7-2; maybe TRBD2 (6 bases). Deletions cut 1 base from V and 0 bases from J, with 13 bases between. Germline-derived CDR1 and CDR2 are SGHTA and FQGNSA. The CDR3 contains 17 residues.

For this clonotype: Germline and junction disagree at one end, which may indicate a read error. This CDR3 is CASGFSATENYGYTF. The CDR3 coding sequence is TGTGCCAGCGGCTTTTCGGCGACGGAAAACTATGGCTACACCTTC. This rearrangement joins TRBV7-9 to TRBJ1-2; D is unclear. This CDR3 has 15 residues. CDR1 SEHNR and CDR2 FQNEAQ come from the germline V gene (reference sequence).

This clonotype showed up many times. This rearrangement joins TRBV20-1 to TRBJ1-2; tentative D call: TRBD1 (5 bases). This CDR3 comprises 16 residues. Germline CDR1 is DFQATT and CDR2 is SNEGSKA (reference sequence). V was trimmed by 5 bases and J by 3 bases, leaving 22 bases between them. The CDR3 region is CSAPVPPGRLDYGYTF. CDR3 DNA: TGCAGTGCTCCCGTCCCCCCGGGACGGTTGGACTATGGCTACACCTTC.

In its sample, this clonotype was seen a few times. This chain connects TRBV28 to TRBJ2-7; 9 bases are a match to TRBD2. Germline CDR1 reads MDHEN; CDR2 reads SYDVKM. The CDR3 length is 18 residues. J gave up 0 bases and V 3 bases, and 12 bases lay outside the gene matches. CDR3 DNA sequence: TGTGCCAGCAGTTTGCGTCTGGCTAGCGGGATGAGCTCCTACGAGCAGTACTTC. It specifies CASSLRLASGMSSYEQYF.

A word on this clonotype: This sequence may be a read error, since a much larger clone differs from it by one base. The J gene is TRBJ1-6, the V gene TRBV27; the D is unclear. Germline CDR1 is MNHEY and CDR2 is SMNVEV (reference sequence). This CDR3 spans 14 amino acids. The CDR3 DNA reads TGTGCCAGCAGTCCAACTCTGAGAGGTTCACCCCCCCACTTT. Protein: CASSPTLRGSPPHF.

The rearrangement links TRBV28 to TRBJ1-2; unclear D gene. CDR1 and CDR2 from the germline V gene are MDHEN and SYDVKM. Trimming stripped 6 bases from V and 0 bases from J, with 5 bases between. CDR3 length: 12 amino acids. The CDR3 coding sequence is TGTGCCAGCAGCCGCACTAACTATGGCTACACCTTC. Its protein product is CASSRTNYGYTF.

The V gene is TRBV7-9, the J gene TRBJ2-7, with D tentatively TRBD1 (6 bases). The V end was cut by 5 bases, the J end by 1 base, with 9 bases between. CDR3 length: 13 residues. Germline V gene lookup returns CDR1 SEHNR and CDR2 FQNEAQ (reference sequence). The chain's CDR3 is CASSDQGSYEQYF. The DNA for the CDR3 is TGTGCCAGCAGCGACCAGGGGTCCTACGAGCAGTACTTC.

This chain uses TRBV27 with TRBJ1-2; 9 nucleotides agree with TRBD1. Germline V gene sequence: CDR1 MNHEY, CDR2 SMNVEV (reference sequence). Trimming removed 2 bases from V and 4 bases from J; junction bases left unmatched: 11. This CDR3 comprises 17 residues. CDR3 loop: CASSLGTGSRSSYGYTF. In nucleotides, the CDR3 is TGTGCCAGCAGTTTAGGGACAGGGTCACGGAGTAGCTATGGCTACACCTTC.

This sequence joins TRBV6-1 and TRBJ2-4, with D maybe TRBD1 (5 bases). The J call may be mistaken, given a closer DNA end match to TRBJ2-7. The germline gives CDR1 MNHNS, CDR2 SASEGT. This CDR3 spans 16 amino acids. The CDR3 DNA reads as TGTGCCAGCAGTGGGACACCACAGCGTTCGTCGGGCGAGCAGTACTTC. Protein product: CASSGTPQRSSGEQYF.

This clonotype appeared a few times. The gene calls are TRBV10-3 and TRBJ2-7, with TRBD1 matching 10 bases. Germline V gives CDR1 ENHRY, CDR2 SYGVKD. The CDR3 sequence is 16 residues long. Trimming removed 2 bases from V and 3 bases from J; junction bases left unmatched: 7. CDR3 in amino acids: CAISEQGQGRNYEQYF. The CDR3 coding sequence is TGTGCCATCAGTGAGCAGGGACAGGGGAGGAACTACGAGCAGTACTTC.

V gene TRBV3-1 combines with J gene TRBJ2-1, with a tentative D call TRBD2 (5 bases). The CDR3 runs 13 residues. Looked up from germline, CDR1 is LGHDT and CDR2 is YNNKEL (reference sequence). Deletions cut 3 bases from V and 8 bases from J, with 11 bases between. CDR3 DNA sequence: TGTGCCAGCAGCCAGGTGGCGGGCCATGAGCAGTTCTTC. Its translation: CASSQVAGHEQFF.